This T cell receptor beta chain was documented in a study of OX40 agonist ivuxolimab in advanced cancers. The wider study: The eligibility criteria allowed prior anti-PD-1, anti-PD-L1 or anti-CTLA-4 therapy, and around 40% had some. Findings and caveats of the study: CD4+ and CD8+ blood T cells expanded clonally by week 6 at 0.1 to 3.0 mg/kg. Undetermined was the antigen specificity of the expanded peripheral T cells.

A note on this clone: Its antigen is undetermined.

Some clones are missing from TCRdb's copy, which holds only in-frame ones; the method was immunoSEQ multiplex PCR. The data show under 40,000 clones, with 89% seen just once and 26% held by the top ten. Trimming cost V 2 bases and J 7 bases, with 15 bases left between them. This CDR3 region has 13 residues. Germline CDR1 is GTSNPN and CDR2 is SVGIG (reference sequence). This clonotype was obtained from an adult with an advanced solid tumor such as melanoma, head and neck, liver or kidney cancer. This chain links TRBV30 with TRBJ2-7; D possibly uses TRBD1 or TRBD2 (6 bases each). This material consisted of CD4+ or CD8+ T cells sorted from blood, taken in a trial of the OX40 agonist ivuxolimab. The CDR3 sequence: CAWSWGASVEQYF. The CDR3 nucleotides read TGTGCCTGGAGTTGGGGGGCGTCCGTAGAGCAGTACTTC.